A selection of T cell receptor beta chains follows, all from one sample in a study of blood T cell repertoires in COVID-19. The method was immunoSEQ multiplex PCR; TCRdb's version includes in-frame clones alone and lacks a portion of them. Of 300,000 to 500,000 clones listed, roughly 88% are singletons. The sequenced sample consisted of PBMCs or T cells enriched from blood (not recorded which). These receptors were taken from a young woman with acute COVID-19. The CDR3 runs from the conserved cysteine through the conserved F or W. A D gene is named only where the DNA matches it firmly. Expanded clones get a size class; other rows say once, few or many, or leave the size out.

TRBD1 TRBJ1-2 . TRBV27 TGTGCCAGCAGTCCGCGACAGGGGAACTATGGCTACACCTTC CASSPRQGNYGYTF
. TRBJ2-1 few TRBV19 TGTGCCAGTAGTCCCCTAGAGGGTCATGAGCAGTTCTTC CASSPLEGHEQFF
TRBD2 TRBJ2-2 . TRBV9 TGTGCCAGCAGCGAAGGGACTACCGCCACCGGGGAGCTGTTTTTT CASSEGTTATGELFF
. TRBJ1-1 . TRBV4-3 TGCGCCAGCAGCCCGGACAGAGGATTCCGGAACACTGAAGCTTTCTTT CASSPDRGFRNTEAFF
TRBD1 TRBJ1-5 . TRBV6-1 TGTGCCAGCAGTGACCCCAACAGGGGTGGCAATCAGCCCCAGCATTTT CASSDPNRGGNQPQHF
TRBD1 TRBJ1-5 . TRBV3-1/TRBV3-2 TGTGCCAGCAGCCAATCAAGGGGGCTAGGCCAGCCCCAGCATTTT CASSQSRGLGQPQHF
TRBD1 TRBJ1-2 . TRBV5-6 TGTGCCAGCAGGATCGAGGGGGCGCAAGGAAGGGTCTATGGCTACACCTTC CASRIEGAQGRVYGYTF
TRBD2 TRBJ2-1 . TRBV24-1 TGTGCCACCAGTGTTCAGGGACTAGCGGGACGCAATGAGCAGTTCTTC CATSVQGLAGRNEQFF
TRBD1 TRBJ2-1 . TRBV2 TGTGCCAGCAGCGGACAGGGCCACAATGAGCAGTTCTTC CASSGQGHNEQFF
TRBD1 TRBJ2-3 . TRBV18 TGTGCCAGCTCACCGATCCGGGACAGGGGTACAGATACGCAGTATTTT CASSPIRDRGTDTQYF
TRBD1 TRBJ1-2 . TRBV27 TGTGCCAGCAGTTTGGGACAGGGGCTCGGTATCTCCTATGGCTACACCTTC CASSLGQGLGISYGYTF
. TRBJ2-7 . TRBV9 TGTGCCAGCAGCCCTGGGCTAAATCCCGAGCAGTACTTC CASSPGLNPEQYF
TRBD1 TRBJ1-2 . TRBV28 TGTGCCAGCAGTTCCCTGGGACAGCGACCTCACTATGGCTACACCTTC CASSSLGQRPHYGYTF
TRBD1 TRBJ1-2 once TRBV4-1 TGCGCCAGCAGCCCCCGTACGACAGGGACCTATGGCTACACCTTC CASSPRTTGTYGYTF
TRBD1 TRBJ2-1 . TRBV6-2/TRBV6-3 TGTGCCAGCAGTTACTTCCAGGGGGCAAATGAGCAGTTCTTC CASSYFQGANEQFF
TRBD1 TRBJ1-2 . TRBV3-1/TRBV3-2 TGTGCCAGCAGCCAATCATGGACAGGGGAGAGGTATGGCTACACCTTC CASSQSWTGERYGYTF
TRBD1 TRBJ1-3 . TRBV25-1 TGTGCCAGCAGTCCCGGTGGACAGGGGTTATCTGGAAACACCATATATTTT CASSPGGQGLSGNTIYF